This T cell receptor beta chain was captured in a study of T-cell memory formation after mild COVID-19. The V and J ends lost 4 bases and 3 bases respectively, with 13 bases between them. The CDR3 extends over 15 amino acids. Germline V CDR1 and CDR2: SGDLS, YYNGEE. The study, taken as a whole, reports: The study found balanced CD4/CD8 in clones contracting day 15 to 85 and a CD4+ lean in later expanders. The authors did not confirm SARS-CoV-2 specificity of second-wave clones peaking day 37.

This clonotype was observed a handful of times. Its antigen is unidentified. 5'RACE primed from the constant segment yielded TCR alpha and TCR beta cDNA libraries bearing sample barcodes and UMIs. TCRdb used MiXCR to reprocess the 5' RACE reads, holding one entry per CDR3 protein. The sample yields roughly 200,000 distinct CDR3 sequences, 15% to 20% seen once. The sample comprised PBMCs or a T cell subset sorted from them (not recorded which). The rearrangement links TRBV9 to TRBJ2-2; D might be TRBD1 (5 bases). The origin of this receptor is an adult woman who had mild COVID-19 (a few samples of this study predate the infection). Cell type and time point are not known. The CDR3 DNA reads TGTGCCAGCAGCACCTCCGACAGTTACACCGGGGAGCTGTTTTTT. This codes for CASSTSDSYTGELFF.